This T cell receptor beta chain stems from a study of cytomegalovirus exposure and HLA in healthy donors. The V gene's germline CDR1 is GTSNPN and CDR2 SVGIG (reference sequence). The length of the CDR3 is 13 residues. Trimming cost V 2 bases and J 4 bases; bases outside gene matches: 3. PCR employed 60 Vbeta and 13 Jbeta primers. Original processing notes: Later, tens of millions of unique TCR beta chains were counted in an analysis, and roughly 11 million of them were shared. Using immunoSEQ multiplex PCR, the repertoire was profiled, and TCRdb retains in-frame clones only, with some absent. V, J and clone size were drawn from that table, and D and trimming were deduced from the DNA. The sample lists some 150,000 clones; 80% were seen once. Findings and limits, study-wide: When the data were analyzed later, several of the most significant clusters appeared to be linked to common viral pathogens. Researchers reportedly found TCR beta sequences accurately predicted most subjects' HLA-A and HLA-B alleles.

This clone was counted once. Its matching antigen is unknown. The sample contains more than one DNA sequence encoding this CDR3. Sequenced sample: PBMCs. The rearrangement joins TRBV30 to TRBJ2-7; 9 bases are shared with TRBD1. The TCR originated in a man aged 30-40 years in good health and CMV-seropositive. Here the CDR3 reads CAWSPGTGYEQYF. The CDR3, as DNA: TGTGCCTGGAGTCCCGGGACAGGGTACGAGCAGTACTTC.